A selection of T cell receptor beta chains follows, all from one sample in a study of T cell repertoires in ileal Crohn's disease. Method: immunoSEQ multiplex PCR; TCRdb's copy keeps in-frame clones and lacks some. The sample lists some 15,000 clones; 50% to 75% were seen once. The sequenced sample was ileal tissue. Source of these receptors: an adult with Crohn's disease. Both conserved end residues are part of each CDR3. Fields, in order: clone size, J gene, CDR3 length, D gene, V gene, CDR3 DNA, CDR3 protein. A D gene is named only where the DNA matches it firmly. Size is stated for part of the rows, as once, few or many counts, or as a class when the clone is expanded.

clone size: NA; J gene: TRBJ2-7; CDR3 length: 13; D gene: TRBD1; V gene: TRBV7-9; CDR3 DNA: TGTGCCAGCAGCTTACCCCCGACAGGGGAGCAGTACTTC; CDR3 protein: CASSLPPTGEQYF
clone size: NA; J gene: TRBJ2-1; CDR3 length: 13; D gene: NA; V gene: TRBV6-1; CDR3 DNA: TGTGCCACAGACGAACGAACGACTGGCGCCGGGTTCTTC; CDR3 protein: CATDERTTGAGFF
clone size: NA; J gene: TRBJ1-4; CDR3 length: 16; D gene: NA; V gene: TRBV4-2; CDR3 DNA: TGTGCCAGCAGCCAAGATCCTTGGGGCCCTAATGAAAAACTGTTTTTT; CDR3 protein: CASSQDPWGPNEKLFF
clone size: few; J gene: TRBJ2-1; CDR3 length: 16; D gene: TRBD2; V gene: TRBV10-2; CDR3 DNA: TGCGCCAGCAGTGAAACGGGACTAGCCTTCTACAATGAGCAGTTCTTC; CDR3 protein: CASSETGLAFYNEQFF
clone size: few; J gene: TRBJ1-1; CDR3 length: 13; D gene: TRBD1; V gene: TRBV10-1; CDR3 DNA: TGCGCCAGCAGTCTTAACAGGGGCACTGAAGCTTTCTTT; CDR3 protein: CASSLNRGTEAFF
clone size: NA; J gene: TRBJ1-2; CDR3 length: 13; D gene: NA; V gene: TRBV6-1; CDR3 DNA: TGTGCCAGCAGCCCTTTTATTTCTTATGGCTACACCTTC; CDR3 protein: CASSPFISYGYTF
clone size: NA; J gene: TRBJ1-5; CDR3 length: 14; D gene: NA; V gene: TRBV18; CDR3 DNA: TGTGCCAGCTCATCCCTCCCAGGGGATCAGCCCCAGCATTTT; CDR3 protein: CASSSLPGDQPQHF
clone size: NA; J gene: TRBJ2-7; CDR3 length: 14; D gene: NA; V gene: TRBV29-1; CDR3 DNA: TGCAGCGTTGTGACCGAGACAGGAGGCTACGAGCAGTACTTC; CDR3 protein: CSVVTETGGYEQYF
clone size: few; J gene: TRBJ2-1; CDR3 length: 17; D gene: NA; V gene: TRBV4-1; CDR3 DNA: TGCGCCAGCAGCCACCCCGCGGAGGGGTTCCCTTACAATGAGCAGTTCTTC; CDR3 protein: CASSHPAEGFPYNEQFF
clone size: NA; J gene: TRBJ2-3; CDR3 length: 15; D gene: TRBD2; V gene: TRBV30; CDR3 DNA: TGTGCCTGGACTATAGGCGGGAGATTCTCAGATACGCAGTATTTT; CDR3 protein: CAWTIGGRFSDTQYF
clone size: NA; J gene: TRBJ2-1; CDR3 length: 16; D gene: TRBD2; V gene: TRBV27; CDR3 DNA: TGTGCCAGCAGTTCAAGATCCGACGGACTAGTCACTGAGCAGTTCTTC; CDR3 protein: CASSSRSDGLVTEQFF
clone size: few; J gene: TRBJ1-3; CDR3 length: 15; D gene: NA; V gene: TRBV11-2; CDR3 DNA: TGTGCCAGCAGCTTAGTTATAGGGGCCGGAAACACCATATATTTT; CDR3 protein: CASSLVIGAGNTIYF
clone size: medium-sized; J gene: TRBJ2-1; CDR3 length: 14; D gene: TRBD2; V gene: TRBV28; CDR3 DNA: TGTGCCAGCAGTCCTGCGGGAGTAGTTAATGAGCAGTTCTTC; CDR3 protein: CASSPAGVVNEQFF